These 15 T cell receptor beta chains came from one sample sequenced in a study of beta chain features in type 1 diabetes (dated by TCRdb to between 2017 and 2018). The library was generated by the immunoSEQ multiplex PCR assay. The entire amount of isolated RNA was reverse transcribed using the High Capacity cDNA Reverse Transcription Kit, so the sequenced TCRB transcripts were expressed ones. TCRdb's version of the immuneACCESS table is confined to in-frame rearrangements and falls short of the full clone set. An unresolved V gene accounts for under half of the shortfall where checked; the remainder is of unknown origin. A total of hundreds of thousands of clones appear in this sample, 15% to 19% of them only once. The top ten hold around 0.095% of the sample. Sequencing input: naive CD4+ T cells from blood. What the cell subset or site label conveys for this sample: true naive CD4+ T cells. The receptors shown here come from a man aged 18 to 35 in good health.

The chain carries TRBV29-1 and TRBJ2-3; D remains unclear. Germline lookup yields CDR1 SQVTM and CDR2 ANQGSEA. With 7 bases removed from V and 4 bases from J, the gap between germline ends came to 6 bases. The CDR3 has 10 residues. CDR3 sequence: CSAGPDTQYF. The CDR3 region has the DNA TGCAGCGCCGGACCAGATACGCAGTATTTT.

This clone was picked up a small number of times. This sequence joins TRBV7-3 and TRBJ2-3; D possibly uses TRBD1 or TRBD2 (6 bases each). The CDR3 runs 14 residues. The V gene's germline CDR1 is SGHTA and CDR2 FQGTGA. The germline V and J ends were trimmed by 8 bases and 0 bases, with 12 bases remaining between them. The CDR3 loop is CASGGGASTDTQYF. The CDR3 nucleotides are TGTGCCAGCGGAGGGGGAGCCAGCACAGATACGCAGTATTTT.

The chain recombines TRBV11-2 with TRBJ2-4; D unclear. The V end was cut by 9 bases, the J end by 7 bases, with 13 bases between. CDR3 size: 12 residues. Germline V gene data show CDR1 as SGHAT and CDR2 as FQNNGV. In DNA, the CDR3 is TGTGCCAGTAACCTAGTTGGGAACATTCAGTACTTC. Residues: CASNLVGNIQYF.

This clone was detected only a few times. This CDR3 reads CASSQDLAGGNTGELFF. The CDR3 DNA reads TGCGCCAGCAGCCAAGATCTGGCGGGTGGGAACACCGGGGAGCTGTTTTTT. The J gene is TRBJ2-2, the V gene TRBV4-3, with D perhaps matching TRBD2 (5 bases). In germline, CDR1 is LGHNA, CDR2 YSLEER. Between the trimmed V and J ends, which lost 0 bases and 1 base, there was a span of 12 bases. This CDR3 has 17 amino acids.

In this sample, this clone turned up a few times. The chain is built from TRBV9 and TRBJ1-1, with D tentatively TRBD1 (6 bases). Germline V lookup: CDR1 SGDLS, CDR2 YYNGEE. The CDR3 sequence is 14 residues long. Trimming cost V 4 bases and J 11 bases, with 21 bases left between them. CDR3 coding DNA: TGTGCCAGCAGCTCGAACCCGGGGGCGCTTGAGGCTTTCTTT. It translates to CASSSNPGALEAFF.

The chain combines TRBV13 with TRBJ1-1; 8 nucleotides line up with TRBD1. The CDR3 consists of 17 residues. Trimming took 4 bases from V and 3 from J; bases not matched to a gene: 13. The germline V gene has CDR1 PRHDT and CDR2 FYEKMQ (reference sequence). CDR3 in DNA: TGTGCCAGCAGCTGGACAGGGAGGTGGCCGGTTGACACTGAAGCTTTCTTT. Its translation is CASSWTGRWPVDTEAFF.

V gene TRBV5-4 combines with J gene TRBJ2-7; the match to TRBD2 covers 9 bases. V lost 2 bases and J lost 7; bases outside the gene matches: 10. Looked up from germline, CDR1 is SGHNT and CDR2 is YYREEE (reference sequence). The CDR3 runs 15 residues. CDR3 in DNA: TGTGCCAGCAGCTTCTCGGCGGGGGGGCCAGGGGAGCAGTACTTC. It is translated as CASSFSAGGPGEQYF.

This chain joins TRBV19 and TRBJ1-2; D possibly corresponds to TRBD1 (6 bases). V lost 6 bases, J lost 8 bases, and 19 bases lay in between. The CDR3 has 14 amino acids. Germline V gene data show CDR1 as LNHDA and CDR2 as SQIVND (reference sequence). The CDR3 reads CASRTTGIVRGYTF. The CDR3 DNA reads TGTGCCAGTAGGACCACAGGGATTGTTCGGGGCTACACCTTC.

This chain connects TRBV30 to TRBJ2-4; a possible D gene is TRBD1 (6 bases). The CDR3 has 17 amino acids. Germline-derived CDR1 and CDR2 are GTSNPN and SVGIG (reference sequence). Between the trimmed V and J ends, which lost 0 bases and 3 bases, there was a span of 18 bases. This chain's CDR3 is CAWSVLPGQLVKNIQYF. As DNA, the CDR3 is TGTGCCTGGAGTGTTCTCCCGGGACAACTAGTCAAAAACATTCAGTACTTC.

A few counts support this clone. The chain combines TRBV19 with TRBJ1-1; D is uncertain. CDR3 size: 14 residues. Looked up from germline, CDR1 is LNHDA and CDR2 is SQIVND (reference sequence). Deletions cut 4 bases from V and 2 bases from J, with 11 bases between. CDR3 bases: TGTGCCAGTAGTACCCGTGACGTCAACACTGAAGCTTTCTTT. Translated: CASSTRDVNTEAFF.

This clone has more than one count but fewer than ten. V usage is TRBV28 and J usage is TRBJ2-1, with D tentatively TRBD1 (5 bases). V lost 6 bases and J lost 4, with 19 bases in between. The CDR3 extends over 16 amino acids. The V gene's germline CDR1 is MDHEN and CDR2 SYDVKM. The CDR3 coding sequence is TGTGCCAGCAGCCACTTACAGGCTAGGGTTTACAATGAGCAGTTCTTC. This encodes CASSHLQARVYNEQFF.

This clone was seen a few times. The CDR3 region is CASSPKSQVTAQGYEQYF. The CDR3, as DNA: TGTGCCAGCTCACCAAAATCCCAGGTTACAGCTCAGGGTTACGAGCAGTACTTC. This sequence joins TRBV18 and TRBJ2-7; TRBD1 might be the D (5 bases). This CDR3 region has 18 residues. Trimming took 2 bases from V and 4 from J, leaving 24 bases between them. Germline V gives CDR1 KGHSH, CDR2 LQKENI.

This chain connects TRBV28 to TRBJ2-2; 9 positions agree with TRBD2. V shed 4 bases, J shed 5 bases, and the junction held 8 bases outside the gene matches. CDR1 is MDHEN, CDR2 SYDVKM, per germline. The CDR3 contains 16 residues. The CDR3 reads CASSSIAGAGTGELFF. As DNA, the CDR3 is TGTGCCAGCAGTTCCATAGCGGGAGCGGGGACCGGGGAGCTGTTTTTT. Full variable domain (rest looked up from reference TRBV28 and TRBJ2-2): DVKVTQSSRYLVKRTGEKVFLECVQDMDHENMFWYRQDPGLGLRLIYFSYDVKMKEKGDIPEGYSVSREKKERFSLILESASTNQTSMYLCASSSIAGAGTGELFFGEGSRLTVL.

V and J are TRBV5-1 and TRBJ2-5, with D uncertain. The CDR3 length is 12 residues. Germline CDR1 is SGHRS and CDR2 is YFSETQ. The V gene lost 2 bases and the J gene lost 1 base, with 3 bases spanning the gap. CDR3 region: CASSFGQETQYF. In DNA form, the CDR3 reads TGCGCCAGCAGCTTTGGCCAAGAGACCCAGTACTTC.

There are a few counts of this clone. The genes are TRBV28 and TRBJ2-2, with D maybe TRBD1 (6 bases). Germline values: CDR1 MDHEN, CDR2 SYDVKM. Trimming stripped 3 bases from V and 1 base from J, with 9 bases between. CDR3 length: 15 residues. The CDR3 here is CASSLGRGNTGELFF. As DNA, the CDR3 is TGTGCCAGCAGTTTGGGCAGGGGGAACACCGGGGAGCTGTTTTTT.